This TCR beta chain was documented in a study of blood T cell repertoires in COVID-19. In the study's own analysis: Amplification of reference gene primers was used by the study to estimate nucleated cell counts. Libraries were prepared by immunoSEQ multiplex PCR; TCRdb keeps only in-frame clonotypes and omits some of them. That table gives V, J and clone size, and the DNA gave D and trimming. Among approximately 670,000 clones listed, 85% to 90% were seen once. Trimming cost V 6 bases and J 6 bases, with 15 bases left between them. The CDR3 covers 15 residues. CDR1 LGHDT and CDR2 YNNKEL come from the germline V gene (reference sequence).

The V call is TRBV3-1 (or the pseudogene TRBV3-2), the J call TRBJ1-6; perhaps TRBD1 as D (6 bases). The sequencing sample was made of peripheral blood. This TCR was sampled from a woman under 30 with acute or convalescent COVID-19. DNA for the CDR3: TGTGCCAGCAGATGGGGGGGGCTAATTAATTCACCCCTCCACTTT. This translates into CASRWGGLINSPLHF.